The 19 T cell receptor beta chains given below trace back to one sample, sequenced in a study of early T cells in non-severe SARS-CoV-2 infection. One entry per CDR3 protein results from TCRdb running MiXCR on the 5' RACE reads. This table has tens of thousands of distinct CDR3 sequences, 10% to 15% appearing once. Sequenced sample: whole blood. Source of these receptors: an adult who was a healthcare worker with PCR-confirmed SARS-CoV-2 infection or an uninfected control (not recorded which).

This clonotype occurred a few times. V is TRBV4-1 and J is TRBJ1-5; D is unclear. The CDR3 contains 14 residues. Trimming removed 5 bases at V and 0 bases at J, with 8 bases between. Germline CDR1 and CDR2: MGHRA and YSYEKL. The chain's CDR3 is CASSDWASNQPQHF. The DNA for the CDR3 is TGCGCCAGCAGCGATTGGGCTAGCAATCAGCCCCAGCATTTT.

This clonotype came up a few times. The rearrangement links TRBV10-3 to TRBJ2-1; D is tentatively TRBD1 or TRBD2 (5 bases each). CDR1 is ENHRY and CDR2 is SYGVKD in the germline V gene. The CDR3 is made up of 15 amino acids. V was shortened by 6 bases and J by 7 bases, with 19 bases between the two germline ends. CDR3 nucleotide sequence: TGTGCCATCAGAAGGGACGGTGATCTTAGGAATGAGCAGTTCTTC. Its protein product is CAIRRDGDLRNEQFF.

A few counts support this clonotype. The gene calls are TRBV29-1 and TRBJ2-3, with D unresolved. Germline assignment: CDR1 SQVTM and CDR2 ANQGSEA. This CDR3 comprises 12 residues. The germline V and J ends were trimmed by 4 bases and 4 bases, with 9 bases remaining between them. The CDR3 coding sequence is TGCAGCGTTGCCCCAGCTTCAGATACGCAGTATTTT. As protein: CSVAPASDTQYF.

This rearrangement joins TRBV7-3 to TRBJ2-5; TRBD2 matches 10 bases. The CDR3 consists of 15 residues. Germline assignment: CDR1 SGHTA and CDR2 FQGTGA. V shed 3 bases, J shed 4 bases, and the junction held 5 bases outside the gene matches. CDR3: CASSFVAGGLETQYF. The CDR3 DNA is TGTGCCAGCAGCTTCGTAGCGGGAGGTTTAGAGACCCAGTACTTC.

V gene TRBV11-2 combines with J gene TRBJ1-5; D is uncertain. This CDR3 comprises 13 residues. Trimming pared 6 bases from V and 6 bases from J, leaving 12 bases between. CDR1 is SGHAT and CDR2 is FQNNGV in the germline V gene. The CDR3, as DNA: TGTGCCAGCAGTTCTGGCGCTATTCAGCCCCAGCATTTT. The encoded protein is CASSSGAIQPQHF.

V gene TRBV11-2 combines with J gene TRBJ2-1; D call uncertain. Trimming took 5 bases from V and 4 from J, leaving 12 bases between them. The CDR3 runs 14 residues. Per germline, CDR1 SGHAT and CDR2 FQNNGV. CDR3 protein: CASSLMIGYNEQFF. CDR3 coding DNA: TGTGCCAGCAGCCTCATGATTGGTTACAATGAGCAGTTCTTC.

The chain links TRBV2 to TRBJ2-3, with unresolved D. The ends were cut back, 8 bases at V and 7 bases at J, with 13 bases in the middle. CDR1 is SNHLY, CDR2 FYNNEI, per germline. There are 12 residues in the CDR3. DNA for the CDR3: TGTGCCAGCTGGTCAGGAACGAATACGCAGTATTTT. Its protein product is CASWSGTNTQYF.

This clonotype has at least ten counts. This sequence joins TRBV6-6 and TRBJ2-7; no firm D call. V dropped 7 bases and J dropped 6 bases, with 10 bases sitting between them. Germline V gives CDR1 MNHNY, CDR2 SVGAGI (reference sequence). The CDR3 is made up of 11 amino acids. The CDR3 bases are TGTGCCAGCACCGAAGCGTCCGAGCAGTACTTC. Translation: CASTEASEQYF.

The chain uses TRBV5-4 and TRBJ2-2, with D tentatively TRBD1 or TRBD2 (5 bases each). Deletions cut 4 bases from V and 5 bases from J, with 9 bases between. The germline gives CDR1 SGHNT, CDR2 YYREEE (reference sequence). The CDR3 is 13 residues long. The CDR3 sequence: CASSPWGTGELFF. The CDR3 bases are TGTGCCAGCAGCCCATGGGGGACCGGGGAGCTGTTTTTT.

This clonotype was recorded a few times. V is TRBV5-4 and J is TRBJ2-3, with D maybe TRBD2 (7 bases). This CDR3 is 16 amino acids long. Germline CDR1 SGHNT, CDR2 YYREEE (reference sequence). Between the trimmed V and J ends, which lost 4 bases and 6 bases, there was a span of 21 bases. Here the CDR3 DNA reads TGTGCCAGCAGCCTGGGGGCGGGAGAAAGGGTGGATACGCAGTATTTT. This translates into CASSLGAGERVDTQYF.

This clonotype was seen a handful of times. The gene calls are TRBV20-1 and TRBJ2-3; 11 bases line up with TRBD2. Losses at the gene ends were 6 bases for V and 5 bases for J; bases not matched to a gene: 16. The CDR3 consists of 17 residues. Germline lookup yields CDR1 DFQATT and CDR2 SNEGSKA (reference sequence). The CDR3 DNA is TGCAGTGCAACGATCCTACTAGCGGGAGAGCGTGGAGATACGCAGTATTTT. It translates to CSATILLAGERGDTQYF.

DNA of the CDR3: TGTGCCAGCAGCACCTACACTGAAGCTTTCTTT. Translated: CASSTYTEAFF. This rearrangement joins TRBV6-5 to TRBJ1-1; D not resolved. CDR3 length: 11 residues. Per the germline V gene, CDR1 is MNHEY and CDR2 is SVGAGI. The V end was cut by 6 bases, the J end by 3 bases, with 5 bases between.

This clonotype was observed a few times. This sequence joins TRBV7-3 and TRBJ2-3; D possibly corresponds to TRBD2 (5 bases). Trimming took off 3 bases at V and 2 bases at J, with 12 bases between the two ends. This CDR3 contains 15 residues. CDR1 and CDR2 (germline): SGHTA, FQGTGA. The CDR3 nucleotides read TGTGCCAGCAGCTTTGGGAGTGCCTACACAGATACGCAGTATTTT. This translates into CASSFGSAYTDTQYF.

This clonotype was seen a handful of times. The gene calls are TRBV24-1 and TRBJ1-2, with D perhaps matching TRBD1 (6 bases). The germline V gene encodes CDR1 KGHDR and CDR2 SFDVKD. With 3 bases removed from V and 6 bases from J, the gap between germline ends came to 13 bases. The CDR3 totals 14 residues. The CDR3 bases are TGTGCCACCAGTGATCCCAACAGGGAGAATGGCTACACCTTC. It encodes CATSDPNRENGYTF.

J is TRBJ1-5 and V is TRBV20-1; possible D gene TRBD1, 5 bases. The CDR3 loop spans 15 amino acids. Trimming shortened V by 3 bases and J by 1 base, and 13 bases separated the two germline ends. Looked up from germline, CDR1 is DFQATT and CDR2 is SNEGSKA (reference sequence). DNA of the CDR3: TGCAGTGCTAGTCCGTTACAGGCCAGCAATCAGCCCCAGCATTTT. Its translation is CSASPLQASNQPQHF.

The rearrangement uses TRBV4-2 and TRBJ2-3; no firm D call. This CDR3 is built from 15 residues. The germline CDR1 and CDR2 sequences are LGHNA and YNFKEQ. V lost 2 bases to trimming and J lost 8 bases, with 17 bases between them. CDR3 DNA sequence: TGTGCCAGCAGCCAACCTGCCTTGGGGAAGGGTACGCAGTATTTT. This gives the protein CASSQPALGKGTQYF.

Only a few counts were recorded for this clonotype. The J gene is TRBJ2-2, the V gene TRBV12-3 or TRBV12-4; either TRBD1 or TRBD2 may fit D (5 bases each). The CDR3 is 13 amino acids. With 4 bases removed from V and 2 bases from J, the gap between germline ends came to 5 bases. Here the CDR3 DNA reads TGTGCCAGCAGTTGGGACAACACCGGGGAGCTGTTTTTT. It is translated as CASSWDNTGELFF.

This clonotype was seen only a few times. The CDR3 bases are TGTGCCAGCAGTTTAGCAGGGTTCAATCAGCCCCAGCATTTT. Its protein is CASSLAGFNQPQHF. V usage is TRBV12-3 or TRBV12-4 and J usage is TRBJ1-5; D uncertain. The CDR3 has 14 amino acids. Trimming removed 0 bases from V and 3 bases from J, with 6 bases in between.

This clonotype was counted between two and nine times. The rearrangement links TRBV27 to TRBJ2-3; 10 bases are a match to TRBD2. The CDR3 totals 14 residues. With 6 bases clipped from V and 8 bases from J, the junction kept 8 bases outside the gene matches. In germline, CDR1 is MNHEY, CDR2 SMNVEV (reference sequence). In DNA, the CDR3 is TGTGCCAGCAGATTCCTAGCTAGCGGGAGTACGCAGTATTTT. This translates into CASRFLASGSTQYF.